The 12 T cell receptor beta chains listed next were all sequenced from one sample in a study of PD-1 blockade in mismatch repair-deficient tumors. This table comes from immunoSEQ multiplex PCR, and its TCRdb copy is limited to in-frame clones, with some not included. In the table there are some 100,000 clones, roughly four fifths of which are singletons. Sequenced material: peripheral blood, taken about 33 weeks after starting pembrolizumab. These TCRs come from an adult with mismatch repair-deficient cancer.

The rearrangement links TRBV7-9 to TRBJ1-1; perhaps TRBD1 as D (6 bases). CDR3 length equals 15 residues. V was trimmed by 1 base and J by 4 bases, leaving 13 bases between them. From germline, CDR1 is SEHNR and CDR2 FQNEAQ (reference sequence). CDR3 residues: CASSLGGGGGTEAFF. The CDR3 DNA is TGTGCCAGCAGCTTAGGGGGAGGGGGTGGCACTGAAGCTTTCTTT.

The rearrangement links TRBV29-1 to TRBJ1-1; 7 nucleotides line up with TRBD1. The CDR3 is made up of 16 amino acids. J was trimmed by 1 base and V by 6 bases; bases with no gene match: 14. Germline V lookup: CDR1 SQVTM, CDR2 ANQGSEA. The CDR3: CSVGRPQGGSNTEAFF. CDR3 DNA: TGCAGCGTCGGACGCCCCCAGGGGGGCTCGAACACTGAAGCTTTCTTT.

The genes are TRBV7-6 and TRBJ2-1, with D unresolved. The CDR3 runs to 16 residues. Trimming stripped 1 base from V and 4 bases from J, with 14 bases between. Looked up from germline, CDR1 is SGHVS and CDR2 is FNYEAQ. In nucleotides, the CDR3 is TGTGCCAGCAGCTTAGGAGTCTGGAGAATGTACAATGAGCAGTTCTTC. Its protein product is CASSLGVWRMYNEQFF.

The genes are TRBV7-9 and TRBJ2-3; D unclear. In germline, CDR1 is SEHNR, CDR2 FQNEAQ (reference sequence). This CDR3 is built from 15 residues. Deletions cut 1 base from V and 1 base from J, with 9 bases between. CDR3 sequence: CASSLVGQGTDTQYF. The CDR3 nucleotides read TGTGCCAGCAGCTTAGTAGGCCAGGGCACAGATACGCAGTATTTT.

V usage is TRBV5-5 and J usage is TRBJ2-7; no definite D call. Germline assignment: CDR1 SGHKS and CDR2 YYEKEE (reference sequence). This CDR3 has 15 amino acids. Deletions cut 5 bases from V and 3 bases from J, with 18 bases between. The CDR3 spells CASRASYSPNYEQYF. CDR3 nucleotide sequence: TGTGCCAGCAGAGCTTCCTATTCGCCTAACTACGAGCAGTACTTC. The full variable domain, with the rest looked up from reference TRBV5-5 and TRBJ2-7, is DAGVTQSPTHLIKTRGQQVTLRCSPISGHKSVSWYQQVLGQGPQFIFQYYEKEERGRGNFPDRFSARQFPNYSSELNVNALLLGDSALYLCASRASYSPNYEQYFGPGTRLTVT.

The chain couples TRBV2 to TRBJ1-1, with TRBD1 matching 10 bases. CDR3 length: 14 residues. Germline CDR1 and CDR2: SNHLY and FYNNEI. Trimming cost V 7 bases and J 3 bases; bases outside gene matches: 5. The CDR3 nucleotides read TGTGCCAGCAATCGACAGGGGGCGGACACTGAAGCTTTCTTT. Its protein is CASNRQGADTEAFF. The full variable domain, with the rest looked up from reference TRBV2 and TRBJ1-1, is EPEVTQTPSHQVTQMGQEVILRCVPISNHLYFYWYRQILGQKVEFLVSFYNNEISEKSEIFDDQFSVERPDGSNFTLKIRSTKLEDSAMYFCASNRQGADTEAFFGQGTRLTVV.

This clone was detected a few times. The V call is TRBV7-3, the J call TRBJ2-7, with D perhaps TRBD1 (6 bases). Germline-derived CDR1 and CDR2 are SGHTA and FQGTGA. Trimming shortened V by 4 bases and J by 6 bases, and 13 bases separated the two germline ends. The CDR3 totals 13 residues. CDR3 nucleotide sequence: TGTGCCAGCAGCTCCCAACCGGACAGCGAGCAGTACTTC. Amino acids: CASSSQPDSEQYF.

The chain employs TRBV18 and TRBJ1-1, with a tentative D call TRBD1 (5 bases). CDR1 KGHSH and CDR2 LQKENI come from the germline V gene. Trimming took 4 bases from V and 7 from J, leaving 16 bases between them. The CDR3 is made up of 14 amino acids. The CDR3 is CASSLPRDRGEAFF. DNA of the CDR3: TGTGCCAGCTCACTACCCCGGGACCGGGGTGAAGCTTTCTTT.

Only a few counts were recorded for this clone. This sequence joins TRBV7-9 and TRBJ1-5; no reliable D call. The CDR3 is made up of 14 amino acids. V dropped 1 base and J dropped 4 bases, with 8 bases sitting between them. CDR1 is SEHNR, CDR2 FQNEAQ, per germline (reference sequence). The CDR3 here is CASSLGIGNQPQHF. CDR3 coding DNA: TGTGCCAGCAGCTTAGGGATTGGTAATCAGCCCCAGCATTTT.

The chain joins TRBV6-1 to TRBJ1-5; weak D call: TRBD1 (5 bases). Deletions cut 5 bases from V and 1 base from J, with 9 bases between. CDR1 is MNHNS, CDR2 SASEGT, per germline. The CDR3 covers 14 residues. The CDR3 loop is CASSKGPSNQPQHF. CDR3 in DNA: TGTGCCAGCAGTAAGGGACCGAGCAATCAGCCCCAGCATTTT.

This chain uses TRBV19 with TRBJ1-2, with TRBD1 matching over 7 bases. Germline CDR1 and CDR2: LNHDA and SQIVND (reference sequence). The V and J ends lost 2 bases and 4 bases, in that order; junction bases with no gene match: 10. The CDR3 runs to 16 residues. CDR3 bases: TGTGCCAGTAGTATAATACAGGGGCGCATCACCTATGGCTACACCTTC. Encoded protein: CASSIIQGRITYGYTF.

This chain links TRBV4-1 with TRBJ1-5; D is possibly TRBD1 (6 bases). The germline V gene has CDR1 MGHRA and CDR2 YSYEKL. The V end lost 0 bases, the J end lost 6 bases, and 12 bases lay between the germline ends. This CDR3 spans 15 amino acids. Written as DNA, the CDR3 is TGCGCCAGCAGCCAAGAAGGGGGGCAGGGTCAGCCCCAGCATTTT. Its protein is CASSQEGGQGQPQHF.